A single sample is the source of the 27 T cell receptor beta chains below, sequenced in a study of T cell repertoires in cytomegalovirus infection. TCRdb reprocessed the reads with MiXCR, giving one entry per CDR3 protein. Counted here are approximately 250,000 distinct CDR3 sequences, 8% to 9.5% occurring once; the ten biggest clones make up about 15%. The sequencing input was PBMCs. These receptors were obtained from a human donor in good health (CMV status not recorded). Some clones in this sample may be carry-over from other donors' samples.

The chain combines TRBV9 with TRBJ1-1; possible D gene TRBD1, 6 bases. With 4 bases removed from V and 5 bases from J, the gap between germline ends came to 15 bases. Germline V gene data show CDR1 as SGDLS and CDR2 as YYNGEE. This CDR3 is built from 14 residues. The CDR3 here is CASSTGTSVTEAFF. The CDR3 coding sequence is TGTGCCAGCAGCACCGGGACATCCGTAACTGAAGCTTTCTTT.

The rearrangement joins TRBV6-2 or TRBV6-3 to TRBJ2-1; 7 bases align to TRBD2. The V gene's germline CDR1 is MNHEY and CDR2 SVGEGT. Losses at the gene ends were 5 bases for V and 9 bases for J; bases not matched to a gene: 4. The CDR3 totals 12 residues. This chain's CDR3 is CASSDPGGEQFF. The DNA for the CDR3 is TGTGCCAGCAGTGACCCGGGGGGTGAGCAGTTCTTC.

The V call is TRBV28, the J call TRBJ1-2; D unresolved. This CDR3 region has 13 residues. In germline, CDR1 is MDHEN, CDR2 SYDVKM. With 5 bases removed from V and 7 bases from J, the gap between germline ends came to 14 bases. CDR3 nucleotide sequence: TGTGCCAGCAGTGTCAAACCCTCTATTGGCTACACCTTC. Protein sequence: CASSVKPSIGYTF.

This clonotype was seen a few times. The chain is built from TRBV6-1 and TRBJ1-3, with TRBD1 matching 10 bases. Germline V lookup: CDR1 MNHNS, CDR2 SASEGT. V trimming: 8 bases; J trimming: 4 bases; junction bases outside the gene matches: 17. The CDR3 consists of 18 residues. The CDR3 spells CASGKVGTGAFMGNTIYF. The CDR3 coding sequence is TGTGCCAGCGGGAAGGTCGGGACAGGGGCTTTTATGGGAAACACCATATATTTT.

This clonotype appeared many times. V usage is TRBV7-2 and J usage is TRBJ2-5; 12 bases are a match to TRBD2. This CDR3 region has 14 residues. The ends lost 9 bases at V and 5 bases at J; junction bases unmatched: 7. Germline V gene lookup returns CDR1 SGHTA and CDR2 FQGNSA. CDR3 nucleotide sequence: TGTGCCAGTCTAGCGGGGGGGCGCTCGGAGACCCAGTACTTC. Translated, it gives CASLAGGRSETQYF.

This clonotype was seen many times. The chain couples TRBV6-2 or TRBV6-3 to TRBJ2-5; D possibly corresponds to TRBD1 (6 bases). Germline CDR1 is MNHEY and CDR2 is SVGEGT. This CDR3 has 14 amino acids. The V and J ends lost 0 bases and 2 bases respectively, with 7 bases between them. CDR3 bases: TGTGCCAGCAGTTACTCGGGGACACAAGAGACCCAGTACTTC. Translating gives CASSYSGTQETQYF.

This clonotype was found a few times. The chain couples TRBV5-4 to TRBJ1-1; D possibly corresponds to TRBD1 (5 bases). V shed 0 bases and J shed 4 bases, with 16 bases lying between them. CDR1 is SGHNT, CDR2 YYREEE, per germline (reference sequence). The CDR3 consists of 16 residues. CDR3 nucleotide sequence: TGTGCCAGCAGCTTGGGATCAGGGAAGGTTGGCACTGAAGCTTTCTTT. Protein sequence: CASSLGSGKVGTEAFF.

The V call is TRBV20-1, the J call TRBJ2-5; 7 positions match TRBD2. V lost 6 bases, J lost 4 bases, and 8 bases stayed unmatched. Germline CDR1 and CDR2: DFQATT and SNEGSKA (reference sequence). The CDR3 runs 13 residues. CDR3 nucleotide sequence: TGCAGTGCGCGAGCGGGATCGGGAGAGACCCAGTACTTC. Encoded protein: CSARAGSGETQYF.

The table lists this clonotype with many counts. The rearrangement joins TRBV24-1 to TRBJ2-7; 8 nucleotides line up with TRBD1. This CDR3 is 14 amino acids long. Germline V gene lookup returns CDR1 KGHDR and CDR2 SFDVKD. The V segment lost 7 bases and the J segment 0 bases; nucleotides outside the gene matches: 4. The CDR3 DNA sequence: TGTGCCACCAGGGCGGGACAGGTCTCCTACGAGCAGTACTTC. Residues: CATRAGQVSYEQYF.

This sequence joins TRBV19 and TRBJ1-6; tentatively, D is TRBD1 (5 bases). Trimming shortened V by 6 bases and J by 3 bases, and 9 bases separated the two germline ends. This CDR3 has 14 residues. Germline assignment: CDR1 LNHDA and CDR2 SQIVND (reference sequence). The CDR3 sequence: CASSGDFYNSPLHF. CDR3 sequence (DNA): TGTGCCAGTAGCGGGGACTTCTATAATTCACCCCTCCACTTT.

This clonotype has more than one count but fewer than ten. CDR3 protein: CASSLAGFHTEAFF. CDR3 coding DNA: TGTGCCAGCAGCTTAGCAGGGTTCCACACTGAAGCTTTCTTT. The chain carries TRBV7-8 and TRBJ1-1; D is uncertain. CDR3 size: 14 residues. CDR1 is SGHVS, CDR2 FQNEAQ, per germline. Trimming took off 0 bases at V and 3 bases at J, with 8 bases between the two ends.

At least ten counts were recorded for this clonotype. The CDR3 spells CASSYLQGNKETQYF. CDR3 nucleotide sequence: TGTGCCAGCAGTTACCTACAGGGGAATAAAGAGACCCAGTACTTC. V is TRBV6-1 and J is TRBJ2-5; TRBD1 agrees at 7 bases. V was pared by 5 bases and J by 3 bases, with 9 bases of the junction left unmatched. Germline V gives CDR1 MNHNS, CDR2 SASEGT. This CDR3 region has 15 residues.

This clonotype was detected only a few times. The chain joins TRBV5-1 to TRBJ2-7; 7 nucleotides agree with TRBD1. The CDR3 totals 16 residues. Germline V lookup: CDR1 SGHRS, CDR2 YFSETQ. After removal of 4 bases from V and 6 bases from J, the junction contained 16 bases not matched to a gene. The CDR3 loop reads CASSRAQGDPVFEQYF. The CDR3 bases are TGCGCCAGCAGCCGGGCCCAGGGGGACCCGGTCTTCGAGCAGTACTTC.

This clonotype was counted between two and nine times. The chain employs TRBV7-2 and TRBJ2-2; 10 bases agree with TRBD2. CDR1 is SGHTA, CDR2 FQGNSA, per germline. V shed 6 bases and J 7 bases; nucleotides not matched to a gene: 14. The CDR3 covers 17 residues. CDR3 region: CASSLGRAGGPDGELFF. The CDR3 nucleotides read TGTGCCAGCAGTCTAGGGAGAGCGGGGGGGCCAGACGGGGAGCTGTTTTTT.

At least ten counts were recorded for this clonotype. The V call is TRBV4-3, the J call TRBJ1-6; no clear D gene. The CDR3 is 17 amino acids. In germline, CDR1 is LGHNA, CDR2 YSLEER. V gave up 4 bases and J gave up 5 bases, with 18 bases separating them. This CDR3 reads CASSPQFVLSDNSPLHF. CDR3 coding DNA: TGCGCCAGCAGCCCCCAGTTTGTCCTGAGTGATAATTCACCCCTCCACTTT.

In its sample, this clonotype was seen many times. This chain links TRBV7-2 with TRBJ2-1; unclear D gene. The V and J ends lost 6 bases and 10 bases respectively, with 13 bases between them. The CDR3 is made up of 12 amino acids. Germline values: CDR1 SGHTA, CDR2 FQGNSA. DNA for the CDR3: TGTGCCAGCAGTTACCGCAAGGGAGAGCAGTTCTTC. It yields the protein CASSYRKGEQFF.

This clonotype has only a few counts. CDR3 sequence: CSAHIPNQGMRNEQFF. The CDR3 bases are TGCAGTGCCCACATTCCGAATCAGGGTATGCGAAATGAGCAGTTCTTC. J is TRBJ2-1 and V is TRBV20-1, with a possible D match to TRBD1 (5 bases). This CDR3 is built from 16 residues. Germline lookup yields CDR1 DFQATT and CDR2 SNEGSKA (reference sequence). The V end was cut by 6 bases, the J end by 7 bases, with 25 bases between.

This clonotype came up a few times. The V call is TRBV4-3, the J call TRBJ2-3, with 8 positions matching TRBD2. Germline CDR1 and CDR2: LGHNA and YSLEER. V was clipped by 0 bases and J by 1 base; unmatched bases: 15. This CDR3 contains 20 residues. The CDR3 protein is CASSQDRASGGHRRTDTQYF. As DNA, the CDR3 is TGCGCCAGCAGCCAAGATCGGGCCAGCGGGGGCCACCGACGCACAGATACGCAGTATTTT.

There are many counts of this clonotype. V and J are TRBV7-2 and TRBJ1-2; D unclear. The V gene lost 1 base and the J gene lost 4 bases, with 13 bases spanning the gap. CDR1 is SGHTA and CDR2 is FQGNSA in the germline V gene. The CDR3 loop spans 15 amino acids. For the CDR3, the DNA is TGTGCCAGCAGCTTAGTGGGCGGCGCCCTCTATGGCTACACCTTC. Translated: CASSLVGGALYGYTF.

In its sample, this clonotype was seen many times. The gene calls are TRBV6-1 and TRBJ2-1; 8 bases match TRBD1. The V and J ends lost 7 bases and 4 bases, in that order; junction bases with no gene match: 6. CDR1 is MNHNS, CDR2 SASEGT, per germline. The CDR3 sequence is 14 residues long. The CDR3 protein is CASIRGLGYNEQFF. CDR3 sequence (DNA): TGTGCCAGCATCAGGGGGCTGGGTTACAATGAGCAGTTCTTC.

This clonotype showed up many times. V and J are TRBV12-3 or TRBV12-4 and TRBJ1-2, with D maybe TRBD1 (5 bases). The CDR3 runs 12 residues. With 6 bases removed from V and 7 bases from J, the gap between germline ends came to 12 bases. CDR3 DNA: TGTGCCAGCAGCCACGAAGGGGTTGGCTACACCTTC. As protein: CASSHEGVGYTF.

The CDR3 sequence: CASSLSNTPNYGYTF. In DNA, the CDR3 is TGTGCCAGCAGCTTATCCAACACACCAAACTATGGCTACACCTTC. V and J are TRBV7-9 and TRBJ1-2; D is ambiguous. Germline CDR1 reads SEHNR; CDR2 reads FQNEAQ (reference sequence). This CDR3 spans 15 amino acids. The ends were cut back, 2 bases at V and 2 bases at J, with 12 bases in the middle.

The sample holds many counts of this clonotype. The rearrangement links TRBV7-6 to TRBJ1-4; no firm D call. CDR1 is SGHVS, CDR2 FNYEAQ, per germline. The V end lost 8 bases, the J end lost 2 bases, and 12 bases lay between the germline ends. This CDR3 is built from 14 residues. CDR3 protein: CASRMGSTNEKLFF. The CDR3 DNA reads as TGTGCCAGCCGAATGGGCTCTACTAATGAAAAACTGTTTTTT.

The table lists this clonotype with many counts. CDR3 DNA sequence: TGTGCCAGTAGTAATGGACTACACCAAGAGACCCAGTACTTC. It specifies CASSNGLHQETQYF. V usage is TRBV19 and J usage is TRBJ2-5, with D tentatively TRBD2 (6 bases). V shed 4 bases and J shed 0 bases, with 9 bases lying between them. The CDR3 spans 14 residues. Germline CDR1 reads LNHDA; CDR2 reads SQIVND (reference sequence).

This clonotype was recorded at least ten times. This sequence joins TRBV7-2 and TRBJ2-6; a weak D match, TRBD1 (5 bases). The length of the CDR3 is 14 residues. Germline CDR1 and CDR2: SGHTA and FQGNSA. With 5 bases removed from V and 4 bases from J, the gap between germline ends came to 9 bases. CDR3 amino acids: CASSPTAGANVLTF. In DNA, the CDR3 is TGTGCCAGCAGCCCGACAGCCGGGGCCAACGTCCTGACTTTC.

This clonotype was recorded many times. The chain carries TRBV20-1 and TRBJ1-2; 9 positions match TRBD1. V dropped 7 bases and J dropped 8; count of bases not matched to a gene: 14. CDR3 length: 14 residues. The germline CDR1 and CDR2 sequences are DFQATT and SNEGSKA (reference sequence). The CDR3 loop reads CSVPTGGAFEGYTF. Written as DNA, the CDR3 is TGCAGTGTACCAACAGGGGGCGCCTTCGAAGGCTACACCTTC.

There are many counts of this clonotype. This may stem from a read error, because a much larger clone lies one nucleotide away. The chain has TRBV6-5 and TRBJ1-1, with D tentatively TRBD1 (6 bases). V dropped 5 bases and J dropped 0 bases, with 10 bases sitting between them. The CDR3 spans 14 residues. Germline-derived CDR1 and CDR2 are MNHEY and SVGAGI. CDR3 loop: CASSPGVLNTEAFF. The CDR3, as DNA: TGTGCCAGCAGTCCAGGGGTCCTGAACACTGAAGCTTTCTTT.